Presented here are 17 T cell receptor beta chains from one specimen sequenced in a study of identical twins (dated by TCRdb to the mid-2010s). The library was obtained by 5' RACE. TCRdb names Illumina HiSeq 2000 as the instrument used. TCRdb reprocessing: public reads trimmed at Q25 with fastp, clones called with MiXCR, in-frame beta chains kept. Entries are consolidated by CDR3 protein sequence, retaining the most common genes and DNA. Counted in this sample were about 470,000 distinct CDR3 sequences; approximately 24% of them appeared once. The ten largest clones take up around 3% of the sample. This same sample was also taken into another study, of T cells expressing NK-cell markers.

Sequenced: CD4+ T cells sorted from blood. These receptors all stem from a woman between 18 and 30 years old in good health.

The CDR3 nucleotides are TGTGCCAGCAGCCGCGGGCCCGGCAGGAGTAATTCACCCCTCCACTTT. Translated: CASSRGPGRSNSPLHF. The chain uses TRBV6-1 and TRBJ1-6; D not certain. V lost 6 bases, J lost 6 bases, and 18 bases lay in between. The germline CDR1 and CDR2 sequences are MNHNS and SASEGT. CDR3 length equals 16 residues.

A few counts support this clonotype. The V call is TRBV10-3, the J call TRBJ1-1; the match to TRBD1 covers 7 bases. CDR3 length equals 14 residues. The germline V gene has CDR1 ENHRY and CDR2 SYGVKD. V was pared by 6 bases and J by 1 base, with 5 bases of the junction left unmatched. DNA of the CDR3: TGTGCCATCAGACGGGACAGTACGAACACTGAAGCTTTCTTT. Amino acid sequence: CAIRRDSTNTEAFF.

This chain uses TRBV7-9 with TRBJ2-5, with 15 bases matching TRBD2. Germline V lookup: CDR1 SEHNR, CDR2 FQNEAQ (reference sequence). The CDR3 has 17 amino acids. The J segment lost 2 bases and the V segment lost 5 bases, leaving 6 bases of the junction unmatched. This chain's CDR3 is CASSTGLAGGVQETQYF. CDR3 in DNA: TGTGCCAGCAGCACGGGACTAGCGGGAGGCGTGCAAGAGACCCAGTACTTC.

CDR3 protein: CASSQRIGERYGYTF. The DNA of the CDR3 is TGTGCCAGCAGCCAAAGGATCGGCGAGCGCTATGGCTACACCTTC. V and J are TRBV16 and TRBJ1-2; D call uncertain. There are 15 residues in the CDR3. The germline V and J ends were trimmed by 2 bases and 4 bases, with 14 bases remaining between them. Germline CDR1 is KGHSY and CDR2 is FQNENV.

The rearrangement links TRBV6-2 or TRBV6-3 to TRBJ2-5; D gene ambiguous. The germline V gene encodes CDR1 MNHEY and CDR2 SVGEGT. V lost 7 bases to trimming and J lost 2 bases, with 14 bases between them. The CDR3 spans 14 residues. Here the CDR3 DNA reads TGTGCCAGCACGGACGGCAAGCTTCAAGAGACCCAGTACTTC. As protein: CASTDGKLQETQYF.

This chain uses TRBV29-1 with TRBJ2-7; possibly TRBD2 for D (5 bases). Germline CDR1 reads SQVTM; CDR2 reads ANQGSEA. This CDR3 region has 13 residues. Trimming stripped 6 bases from V and 2 bases from J, with 14 bases between. CDR3 sequence: CSVPRPGTYEQYF. In nucleotides, the CDR3 is TGCAGCGTGCCTCGTCCCGGGACCTACGAGCAGTACTTC.

The chain is built from TRBV29-1 and TRBJ1-2, with a possible D match to TRBD1 (6 bases). CDR1 is SQVTM, CDR2 ANQGSEA, per germline. The CDR3 has 15 residues. V lost 6 bases and J 8 bases, leaving 25 bases between the germline ends. In DNA, the CDR3 is TGCAGCGTCAACACGGGGGCCAGCCCAGGGGTGGGCTACACCTTC. It translates to CSVNTGASPGVGYTF. Looking up the rest from reference TRBV29-1 and TRBJ1-2 gives the full variable domain: SAVISQKPSRDICQRGTSLTIQCQVDSQVTMMFWYRQQPGQSLTLIATANQGSEATYESGFVIDKFPISRPNLTFSTLTVSNMSPEDSSIYLCSVNTGASPGVGYTFGSGTRLTVV.

This clonotype occurred a few times. V usage is TRBV7-2 and J usage is TRBJ2-1, with TRBD1 identical over 9 bases. Germline trimming cut 5 bases from V and 4 bases from J; bases unmatched to any gene: 9. Looked up from germline, CDR1 is SGHTA and CDR2 is FQGNSA. This CDR3 has 16 residues. The CDR3 bases are TGTGCCAGCAGCCCACCCGGGACAGGGTTTTACAATGAGCAGTTCTTC. Amino acids: CASSPPGTGFYNEQFF.

The genes are TRBV5-6 and TRBJ2-5; 7 nucleotides align to TRBD2. The CDR3 runs to 15 residues. Germline-derived CDR1 and CDR2 are SGHDT and YYEEEE. J gave up 1 base and V 0 bases, and 3 bases lay outside the gene matches. The CDR3 spells CASSLGLAIQETQYF. The CDR3 nucleotides read TGTGCCAGCAGCTTGGGACTAGCAATCCAAGAGACCCAGTACTTC.

A remark on this clonotype: A read error may produce the germline difference seen at one junction end. This sequence joins TRBV7-8 and TRBJ2-2, with TRBD2 matching over 7 bases. The V gene's germline CDR1 is SGHVS and CDR2 FQNEAQ. This CDR3 has 15 amino acids. The CDR3 loop is CASSIAGFRAGELFF. The CDR3, as DNA: TGTGCCAGCAGCATAGCGGGCTTCCGAGCCGGGGAGCTGTTTTTT.

This sequence joins TRBV6-5 and TRBJ2-5; D gene uncertain. V lost 5 bases and J 4 bases, leaving 8 bases between the germline ends. The CDR3 is 12 amino acids. Germline V gives CDR1 MNHEY, CDR2 SVGAGI. CDR3: CASSHTRETQYF. In DNA, the CDR3 is TGTGCCAGCAGTCACACCCGAGAGACCCAGTACTTC.

This clonotype was picked up a small number of times. This chain connects TRBV5-1 to TRBJ2-3; 7 bases agree with TRBD2. Per germline, CDR1 SGHRS and CDR2 YFSETQ. The V segment lost 4 bases and the J segment 5 bases; nucleotides outside the gene matches: 13. This CDR3 has 16 residues. In DNA, the CDR3 is TGCGCCAGCAGCAAGGGTCCGGGACTATTTGGAGATACGCAGTATTTT. Residues: CASSKGPGLFGDTQYF.

The chain carries TRBV27 and TRBJ2-5, with 14 bases fitting TRBD2. Trimming took 6 bases from V and 3 from J; bases not matched to a gene: 6. Germline lookup yields CDR1 MNHEY and CDR2 SMNVEV (reference sequence). The CDR3 runs 16 residues. CDR3 protein: CASSPSGLAGEETQYF. The CDR3 nucleotides read TGTGCCAGCAGCCCTTCGGGACTAGCGGGAGAAGAGACCCAGTACTTC.

This clonotype turned up a few times. The V call is TRBV7-8, the J call TRBJ2-1; tentatively, D is TRBD2 (6 bases). Germline CDR1 reads SGHVS; CDR2 reads FQNEAQ. Trimming stripped 1 base from V and 0 bases from J, with 7 bases between. The CDR3 runs to 15 residues. The CDR3 region has the DNA TGTGCCAGCAGCTTAGGACTAGACTCCTACAATGAGCAGTTCTTC. Its protein product is CASSLGLDSYNEQFF.

The chain carries TRBV6-2 or TRBV6-3 and TRBJ1-2; D uncertain. Germline V gene lookup returns CDR1 MNHEY and CDR2 SVGEGT. The V end lost 4 bases, the J end lost 4 bases, and 10 bases lay between the germline ends. The length of the CDR3 is 13 residues. Here the CDR3 DNA reads TGTGCCAGCAGTTTGACTGCAATCTATGGCTACACCTTC. Residues: CASSLTAIYGYTF.

J is TRBJ2-3 and V is TRBV20-1, with 10 bases lining up with TRBD2. The CDR3 runs 18 residues. Unmatched junction bases numbered 15, after V lost 6 bases and J lost 0 bases. Germline V gives CDR1 DFQATT, CDR2 SNEGSKA (reference sequence). The CDR3 region has the DNA TGCAGTGCCAAACTAGCGGGGCCCTCCCATTCTAGCACAGATACGCAGTATTTT. Its translation is CSAKLAGPSHSSTDTQYF.

In its sample, this clonotype was seen a few times. The J gene is TRBJ2-1, the V gene TRBV3-1, with a tentative D call TRBD2 (6 bases). Germline V lookup: CDR1 LGHDT, CDR2 YNNKEL (reference sequence). The CDR3 extends over 15 amino acids. The ends were cut back, 3 bases at V and 2 bases at J, with 11 bases in the middle. The CDR3 sequence is CASSQQLAAYNEQFF. Here the CDR3 DNA reads TGTGCCAGCAGCCAGCAACTAGCTGCCTACAATGAGCAGTTCTTC.